This T cell receptor (beta chain) is drawn from a study of T-cell reconstitution after alpha-beta-depleted transplantation in children. Preparation of the TCRbeta library involved a method that used unique molecular identifiers. TCRdb analysed the PCR reads with MiXCR anew, one entry per CDR3 protein. The sample gives 150,000 to 200,000 distinct CDR3 sequences, over 8.5% of which show up once; under 15% is in the top ten. This clonotype came up once. Germline V gives CDR1 LGHDT, CDR2 YNNKEL (reference sequence). Germline trimming cut 3 bases from V and 5 bases from J; bases unmatched to any gene: 4. The CDR3 is 14 amino acids.

The V and J genes are TRBV3-1 and TRBJ2-3; 8 nucleotides align to TRBD2. The sequence came from a boy younger than 10 with acute myeloid leukemia, due to receive a stem cell transplant. Sample: PBMCs, taken before TCRalphabeta/CD19-depleted stem cell transplant. CDR3 loop: CASSHRGGGDTQYF. The DNA of the CDR3 is TGTGCCAGCAGCCACCGGGGGGGCGGAGATACGCAGTATTTT.